The entry that follows covers one T cell receptor beta chain sequence. Regions amplified from RNA transcripts were the TCR beta CDR3 regions. With the HTBI primer set, the TCR CDR3 went through a first round of RT-PCR. A single record per CDR3 protein comes from TCRdb applying MiXCR to the multiplex PCR reads. Here the sample spans about 640,000 distinct CDR3 sequences, 20% being singletons. These data originate in a study of T cells in Graves' hyperthyroidism and ophthalmopathy. Study-level background: Peripheral blood was obtained at initial diagnosis, preceding any treatment.

CDR1 is DFQATT, CDR2 SNEGSKA, per germline (reference sequence). V was clipped by 4 bases and J by 8 bases; unmatched bases: 9. The CDR3 is 14 amino acids. The chain links TRBV20-1 to TRBJ1-2; 11 nucleotides line up with TRBD1. This clonotype was sampled from a young man with Graves' ophthalmopathy. Specimen: blood. The CDR3 loop is CSATPLGTGGGYTF. In nucleotides, the CDR3 is TGCAGTGCTACTCCACTTGGGACAGGGGGAGGCTACACCTTC.